The 13 T cell receptor beta chains listed next were all sequenced from one sample in a study of T-cell reconstitution after alpha-beta-depleted transplantation in children. Unique molecular identifiers were incorporated during preparation of the TCRbeta library. TCRdb passed the PCR reads through MiXCR, listing each CDR3 protein once. In the table there are about 440,000 distinct CDR3 sequences, roughly two fifths of which are singletons. Source: PBMCs, taken before TCRalphabeta/CD19-depleted stem cell transplant. These receptors all stem from a girl aged 2-10 years with aplastic anemia, due to receive a stem cell transplant.

The chain links TRBV5-6 to TRBJ1-5; D might be TRBD1 (5 bases). Germline CDR1 is SGHDT and CDR2 is YYEEEE. The CDR3 loop spans 14 amino acids. Trimming took 4 bases from V and 7 from J, leaving 15 bases between them. The CDR3 nucleotides are TGTGCCAGCAGCGTGGGAGGGTCAGGGCAGCCCCAGCATTTT. Translation gives CASSVGGSGQPQHF.

In DNA, the CDR3 is TGTGCCAGCATCGTGGGTAACACCATATATTTT. It translates to CASIVGNTIYF. The rearrangement links TRBV6-1 to TRBJ1-3; unclear D gene. Trimming stripped 7 bases from V and 7 bases from J, with 8 bases between. Germline values: CDR1 MNHNS, CDR2 SASEGT. The CDR3 has 11 residues.

The J gene is TRBJ2-7, the V gene TRBV14; D may match TRBD1 or TRBD2 (6 bases each). The CDR3 runs to 14 residues. Trimming took off 4 bases at V and 4 bases at J, with 14 bases between the two ends. From germline, CDR1 is SGHDN and CDR2 FVKESK. DNA of the CDR3: TGTGCCAGCAGCCCCTATGAGGGGGGTTACGAGCAGTACTTC. Residues: CASSPYEGGYEQYF.

The chain is built from TRBV2 and TRBJ2-2; the D is unclear. Germline V gives CDR1 SNHLY, CDR2 FYNNEI. V was clipped by 7 bases and J by 4 bases, with 10 bases between them. There are 13 residues in the CDR3. The CDR3 here is CASTGVGTGELFF. CDR3 DNA: TGTGCCAGCACTGGAGTGGGCACCGGGGAGCTGTTTTTT.

There are a few counts of this clonotype. This chain joins TRBV7-9 and TRBJ1-1; D is uncertain. Trimming shortened V by 8 bases and J by 0 bases, and 13 bases separated the two germline ends. Germline loops: CDR1 SEHNR, CDR2 FQNEAQ (reference sequence). This CDR3 is 14 amino acids long. DNA of the CDR3: TGTGCCAGCGGTTGGGAGCACGTGAACACTGAAGCTTTCTTT. Translation gives CASGWEHVNTEAFF.

Comments on this clonotype: Being one base from a much bigger clone, this may be a read error. This sequence joins TRBV7-9 and TRBJ1-2, with TRBD1 matching over 7 bases. The CDR3 runs to 14 residues. CDR1 is SEHNR and CDR2 is FQNEAQ in the germline V gene (reference sequence). V was pared by 8 bases and J by 4 bases, with 10 bases of the junction left unmatched. The DNA for the CDR3 is TGTGCCAGCGGCCCCGGGACAGTTTTCTATGGCTACACCTTC. Protein sequence: CASGPGTVFYGYTF. The full variable domain, rest sourced from reference TRBV7-9 and TRBJ1-2, is DTGVSQNPRHKITKRGQNVTFRCDPISEHNRLYWYRQTLGQGPEFLTYFQNEAQLEKSRLLSDRFSAERPKGSFSTLEIQRTEQGDSAMYLCASGPGTVFYGYTFGSGTRLTVV.

Only a few counts were recorded for this clonotype. The rearrangement links TRBV6-4 to TRBJ2-2; possible D gene TRBD2, 6 bases. Germline V gene lookup returns CDR1 MRHNA and CDR2 SNTAGT. The CDR3 contains 14 residues. The ends were cut back, 8 bases at V and 5 bases at J, with 15 bases in the middle. DNA of the CDR3: TGTGCCAGCGCCCGGCTAGCGTGGACCGGGGAGCTGTTTTTT. Protein sequence: CASARLAWTGELFF.

The genes are TRBV20-1 and TRBJ2-2; TRBD2 matches at 9 bases. This CDR3 contains 15 residues. Germline values: CDR1 DFQATT, CDR2 SNEGSKA (reference sequence). The J segment lost 0 bases and the V segment lost 5 bases, leaving 4 bases of the junction unmatched. The CDR3 loop reads CSASVAGANTGELFF. The CDR3 DNA reads as TGCAGTGCTTCCGTAGCGGGAGCGAACACCGGGGAGCTGTTTTTT.

This clonotype was found a few times. This rearrangement joins TRBV12-3 or TRBV12-4 to TRBJ1-1; 8 positions agree with TRBD1. With V trimmed by 5 bases and J by 5 bases, 10 bases remained unmatched. The CDR3 spans 15 residues. CDR3 nucleotides: TGTGCCAGCAGTCCCCGGACAGGGTCGAGGACTGAAGCTTTCTTT. This codes for CASSPRTGSRTEAFF.

This clonotype was detected many times. The genes are TRBV7-3 and TRBJ2-1, with 8 bases identical to TRBD2. From germline, CDR1 is SGHTA and CDR2 FQGTGA. The V and J ends lost 5 bases and 6 bases, in that order; junction bases with no gene match: 9. The CDR3 spans 15 residues. The CDR3 DNA is TGTGCCAGCAGCCTGGGACTAGGGTCCGCCAATGAGCAGTTCTTC. Amino acid sequence: CASSLGLGSANEQFF.

This clonotype came up once. The chain has TRBV11-2 and TRBJ2-3; 8 bases line up with TRBD1. This CDR3 has 16 amino acids. Germline values: CDR1 SGHAT, CDR2 FQNNGV. The trim removed 5 bases at V and 0 bases at J, leaving 7 bases unmatched. This CDR3 reads CASSRDRTPSTDTQYF. The DNA for the CDR3 is TGTGCCAGCAGCCGGGACAGGACACCTAGCACAGATACGCAGTATTTT.

This clonotype was detected ten times or more. The chain is built from TRBV7-9 and TRBJ1-2; no clear D gene. Germline loops: CDR1 SEHNR, CDR2 FQNEAQ (reference sequence). Trimming took off 1 base at V and 4 bases at J, with 7 bases between the two ends. There are 13 residues in the CDR3. For the CDR3, the DNA is TGTGCCAGCAGCTTAGGAAGTAGCTATGGCTACACCTTC. It specifies CASSLGSSYGYTF.

In its sample, this clonotype was seen once. It is unclear where the CDR3 begins or ends on the DNA, so no DNA is shown, and the CDR3 is as TCRdb lists it. The CDR3: CASSFGPGGNQPQHF. The chain recombines TRBV12-3 or TRBV12-4 with TRBJ1-5; the tabulated D call, TRBD1, remains unverified against the DNA. Inclusive of both ends, the CDR3 amounts to 15 amino acids.